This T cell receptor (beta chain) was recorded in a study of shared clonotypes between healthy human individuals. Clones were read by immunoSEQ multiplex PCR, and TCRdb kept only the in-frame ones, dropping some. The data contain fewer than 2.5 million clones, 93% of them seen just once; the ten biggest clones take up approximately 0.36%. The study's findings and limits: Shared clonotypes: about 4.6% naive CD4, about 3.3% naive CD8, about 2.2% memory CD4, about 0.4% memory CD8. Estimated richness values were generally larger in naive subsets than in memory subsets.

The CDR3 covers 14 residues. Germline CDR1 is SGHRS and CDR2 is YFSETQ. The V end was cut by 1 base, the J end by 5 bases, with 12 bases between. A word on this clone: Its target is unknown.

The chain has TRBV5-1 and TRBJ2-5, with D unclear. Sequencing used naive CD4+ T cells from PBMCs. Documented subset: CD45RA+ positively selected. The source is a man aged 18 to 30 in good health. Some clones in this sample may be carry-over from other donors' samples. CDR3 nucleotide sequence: TGCGCCAGCAGCTTGTCCTTGTTAGGCGAGACCCAGTACTTC. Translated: CASSLSLLGETQYF.